This T cell receptor (beta chain) came from a study of T cells after yellow fever vaccination. Using its own MiXCR run on the 5' RACE reads, TCRdb lists one record per CDR3 protein. The sample has nearly 350,000 distinct CDR3 sequences, roughly 8.3% seen once. V lost 3 bases to trimming and J lost 3 bases, with 8 bases between them. Germline values: CDR1 MNHEY, CDR2 SMNVEV (reference sequence). CDR3 length equals 13 residues. This sequence originates from a man younger than 35 who received the YFV17D yellow fever vaccine. This rearrangement joins TRBV27 to TRBJ1-2, with D tentatively TRBD1 (6 bases). The source was PBMCs, collected about 49 days after the first yellow fever vaccination. The DNA for the CDR3 is TGTGCCAGCAGTTTCCGACAGGACTATGGCTACACCTTC. Translated: CASSFRQDYGYTF.